The clone carrying this T cell receptor beta chain has a count of ten or more. The germline gives CDR1 SGHDN, CDR2 FVKESK. There are 16 residues in the CDR3. V lost 0 bases to trimming and J lost 0 bases, with 6 bases between them. Molecular barcoded adaptors covering alpha/delta and beta/gamma chains were used on 400 to 450 ng RNA. One entry per CDR3 protein results from TCRdb running MiXCR on the reads. The sample has 100,000 to 150,000 distinct CDR3 sequences; 10% to 15% are singletons. The sample belongs to a study of read filtering for tumor transcriptome and immune sequencing. Study summary: Among patients, some 17 were male and around 13 female, aged roughly 45 to 90 (mean approximately 62).

Sequencing was performed on a population of CD138-negative cells sorted from bone marrow. The TCR sequence derives from a donor aged 40 or older with multiple myeloma. V and J are TRBV14 and TRBJ2-6; D remains unclear. The CDR3 DNA is TGTGCCAGCAGCCAAGATTTCATCTCTGGGGCCAACGTCCTGACTTTC. It yields the protein CASSQDFISGANVLTF. Combining the CDR3 with reference TRBV14 and TRBJ2-6 gives the whole variable domain EAGVTQFPSHSVIEKGQTVTLRCDPISGHDNLYWYRRVMGKEIKFLLHFVKESKQDESGMPNNRFLAERTGGTYSTLKVQPAELEDSGVYFCASSQDFISGANVLTFGAGSRLTVL.